Listed here are 12 T cell receptor beta chains from one sample, sequenced in a study of human T cells and chemical hapten exposure. This sample's time point: patch test 1, 2 weeks after DPC sensitization. Treatment noted: therapeutic diphenylcyclopropenone sensitization with weekly scalp DPC. One entry per CDR3 protein results from TCRdb running MiXCR on the RACE reads. The table shows some 200,000 distinct CDR3 sequences, with around 20% occurring only once. The sample was whole blood, taken in connection with sensitization to the hapten diphenylcyclopropenone (DPC). The receptors stem from a woman aged 50 to 65 with alopecia areata. Some clones in this sample may be carry-over from other donors' samples.

This sequence joins TRBV5-1 and TRBJ2-2, with TRBD2 matching over 7 bases. The length of the CDR3 is 16 residues. Per the germline V gene, CDR1 is SGHRS and CDR2 is YFSETQ. J was trimmed by 1 base and V by 1 base; bases with no gene match: 4. CDR3 nucleotides: TGCGCCAGCAGCTTGCGGGGGGAAGTGAACACCGGGGAGCTGTTTTTT. This gives the protein CASSLRGEVNTGELFF.

This chain connects TRBV2 to TRBJ2-7, with D perhaps TRBD2 (7 bases). The germline V gene has CDR1 SNHLY and CDR2 FYNNEI. The CDR3 is made up of 14 amino acids. Trimming removed 6 bases from V and 7 bases from J, with 19 bases in between. The CDR3 bases are TGTGCCAGCAGGGCAAGGACTAGGGGGACGGAGCAGTACTTC. Its translation: CASRARTRGTEQYF.

This clonotype has just one count. A much larger clone lies one base from this, so it may be a read error. This chain connects TRBV5-4 to TRBJ2-3; D unresolved. CDR1 is SGHNT and CDR2 is YYREEE in the germline V gene (reference sequence). The CDR3 is 13 amino acids. This CDR3 reads CTSSSLSTDTQYF. For the CDR3, the DNA is TGTACCAGCAGCTCCCTAAGCACAGATACGCAGTATTTT. Using reference TRBV5-4 and TRBJ2-3 for the parts outside the CDR3, the full variable domain is ETGVTQSPTHLIKTRGQQVTLRCSSQSGHNTVSWYQQALGQGPQFIFQYYREEENGRGNFPPRFSGLQFPNYSSELNVNALELDDSALYLCTSSSLSTDTQYFGPGTRLTVL.

This clonotype has only a few counts. The CDR3 DNA sequence: TGTGCCAGCAGCTTAGTCGGATCGGAGGGGGGGAACACTGAAGCTTTCTTT. This gives the protein CASSLVGSEGGNTEAFF. The rearrangement links TRBV7-3 to TRBJ1-1, with D tentatively TRBD1 (6 bases). V was pared by 2 bases and J by 1 base, with 17 bases between. The CDR3 length is 17 residues. Germline V gene sequence: CDR1 SGHTA, CDR2 FQGTGA. Supplemented by reference TRBV7-3 and TRBJ1-1, the full variable domain reads GAGVSQTPSNKVTEKGKYVELRCDPISGHTALYWYRQSLGQGPEFLIYFQGTGAADDSGLPNDRFFAVRPEGSVSTLKIQRTERGDSAVYLCASSLVGSEGGNTEAFFGQGTRLTVV.

The rearrangement joins TRBV7-9 to TRBJ2-5; tentatively, D is TRBD2 (6 bases). This CDR3 is 13 amino acids long. Germline lookup yields CDR1 SEHNR and CDR2 FQNEAQ (reference sequence). With 8 bases removed from V and 5 bases from J, the gap between germline ends came to 15 bases. The DNA of the CDR3 is TGTGCCAGCTCCACACCCGGAGGGGAGACCCAGTACTTC. Translation: CASSTPGGETQYF.

This clonotype has at least ten counts. This sequence joins TRBV5-5 and TRBJ1-2; D gene uncertain. The V end lost 4 bases, the J end lost 0 bases, and 16 bases lay between the germline ends. Germline assignment: CDR1 SGHKS and CDR2 YYEKEE (reference sequence). The length of the CDR3 is 16 residues. The chain's CDR3 is CASSHGPATANYGYTF. CDR3 DNA: TGTGCCAGCAGCCACGGACCAGCAACGGCTAACTATGGCTACACCTTC.

This clonotype occurred a few times. The chain uses TRBV18 and TRBJ2-7; 9 nucleotides align to TRBD2. Per germline, CDR1 KGHSH and CDR2 LQKENI. The CDR3 loop spans 16 amino acids. J lost 5 bases, V lost 4 bases, and 12 bases had no gene match. CDR3 sequence reads: CASSRFERLAVNEQYF. The CDR3 nucleotides read TGTGCCAGCTCACGGTTTGAGCGACTAGCGGTGAACGAGCAGTACTTC.

This clonotype was found a few times. In DNA, the CDR3 is TGTGCCAGCAGCTACGGGGAGAGGGAAAAACTGTTTTTT. Protein sequence: CASSYGEREKLFF. This chain connects TRBV7-2 to TRBJ1-4; D is undetermined. Germline lookup yields CDR1 SGHTA and CDR2 FQGNSA. The CDR3 is 13 residues long. Trimming took off 4 bases at V and 8 bases at J, with 11 bases between the two ends. Combining the CDR3 with reference TRBV7-2 and TRBJ1-4 gives the whole variable domain GAGVSQSPSNKVTEKGKDVELRCDPISGHTALYWYRQSLGQGLEFLIYFQGNSAPDKSGLPSDRFSAERTGGSVSTLTIQRTQQEDSAVYLCASSYGEREKLFFGSGTQLSVL.

The DNA for the CDR3 is TGTGCCAGCAGTTTGGGGGGGGGCGCCGATCAGCCCCAGCATTTT. Amino acids: CASSLGGGADQPQHF. The chain is built from TRBV12-3 or TRBV12-4 and TRBJ1-5, with D possibly TRBD1 on 6 matching bases. Deletions cut 3 bases from V and 5 bases from J, with 14 bases between. This CDR3 is built from 15 residues.

The V call is TRBV14, the J call TRBJ2-7; no reliable D call. Germline assignment: CDR1 SGHDN and CDR2 FVKESK. The V gene lost 2 bases and the J gene lost 3 bases, with 14 bases spanning the gap. The length of the CDR3 is 15 residues. Here the CDR3 reads CASSQPGALLYEQYF. Written as DNA, the CDR3 is TGTGCCAGCAGCCAACCCGGAGCTCTTCTCTACGAGCAGTACTTC.

This clonotype occurred a few times. V usage is TRBV20-1 and J usage is TRBJ1-2; TRBD1 aligns across 10 bases. This CDR3 comprises 14 residues. In germline, CDR1 is DFQATT, CDR2 SNEGSKA (reference sequence). Trimming took 6 bases from V and 6 from J; bases not matched to a gene: 10. DNA of the CDR3: TGCAGTGCCAGCTTAAACGACAGGGGGCATGGCTACACCTTC. Translation gives CSASLNDRGHGYTF.

The genes are TRBV12-3 or TRBV12-4 and TRBJ2-1; a possible D gene is TRBD1 (6 bases). CDR3 size: 14 residues. V gave up 3 bases and J gave up 2 bases, with 8 bases separating them. The CDR3 sequence: CASSLTGPYNEQFF. The CDR3 region has the DNA TGTGCCAGCAGTTTGACAGGCCCCTACAATGAGCAGTTCTTC.